This T cell receptor (beta chain) was profiled in a study of T cells after yellow fever vaccination. This clonotype was observed a few times. The antigen is unknown. Study-wide points: Faster peaking, at day 5 versus 15, marked a secondary response that was weaker.

TCRdb fed the 5' RACE reads into MiXCR, producing one record per CDR3 protein. The profile shows 450,000 to 550,000 distinct CDR3 sequences, just over 20% of them singletons. The clonotype originates from a man aged 18 to 30 who received the YFV17D yellow fever vaccine. Here the sequenced sample was PBMCs, taken about 20 days after the first yellow fever vaccination.

The CDR3 is CASSLANQGNTEAFF. In nucleotides, the CDR3 is TGTGCCAGCAGCTTAGCGAACCAGGGGAACACTGAAGCTTTCTTT. This chain connects TRBV7-6 to TRBJ1-1; maybe TRBD1 (5 bases). CDR1 is SGHVS, CDR2 FNYEAQ, per germline. Trimming left V 0 bases short and J 1 base short, with 9 bases between. The CDR3 has 15 amino acids.